These T cell receptor beta chains were read from a single sample in a study of response to subunit inactivated influenza vaccine. TCRdb reprocessed the RT-PCR reads with MiXCR, giving one entry per CDR3 protein. In the table there are 590,000 or so distinct CDR3 sequences, about 14% of which are singletons. Sample: PBMCs from blood, taken about 14 days before vaccination. These receptors all stem from a man over 45 who received an inactivated influenza vaccine. Each CDR3 is given with its conserved first and last residue. The D gene is left open where the match is weak. Some rows mark clone size as missing; the rest say once, few, many or name a class of expanded clone.

TRBJ2-1 NA TRBD2 TRBV14 CASSRGLAGLYSEQFF TGTGCCAGCAGCCGAGGACTAGCGGGCCTTTACAGTGAGCAGTTCTTC
TRBJ1-5 many TRBD1 TRBV12-3/TRBV12-4 CASSRTGGVGNQPQHF TGTGCCAGCAGTCGTACAGGGGGCGTAGGCAATCAGCCCCAGCATTTT
TRBJ2-3 few NA TRBV7-9 CASSTRADTDTQYF TGTGCCAGCAGCACCCGGGCTGACACAGATACGCAGTATTTT
TRBJ1-6 NA NA TRBV20-1 CSANKGDVLSSPLHF TGCAGTGCTAATAAGGGGGATGTACTTAGTTCACCCCTCCACTTT
TRBJ2-5 few NA TRBV20-1 CSARKGGEETQYF TGCAGTGCTCGGAAGGGGGGGGAAGAGACCCAGTACTTC
TRBJ2-5 NA TRBD1 TRBV6-5 CASSYFQGTGRKETQYF TGTGCCAGCAGTTACTTTCAAGGGACAGGGAGGAAAGAGACCCAGTACTTC
TRBJ2-3 few NA TRBV27 CASSSRTRQGDTQYF TGTGCCAGCAGCTCTCGAACCCGGCAGGGGGATACGCAGTATTTT
TRBJ2-2 few NA TRBV7-2 CASSLQGLKNTGELFF TGTGCCAGCAGCCTACAGGGCCTGAAAAACACCGGGGAGCTGTTTTTT
TRBJ1-1 few NA TRBV3-1 CASSQDLSEAFF TGTGCCAGCAGCCAAGACCTGTCTGAAGCTTTCTTT
TRBJ2-7 few NA TRBV7-2 CASGRGATYEQYF TGTGCCAGCGGGAGAGGGGCCACCTACGAGCAGTACTTC
TRBJ2-7 NA NA TRBV12-3/TRBV12-4 CASSPGTLMGRPYEQYF TGTGCCAGCAGTCCCGGGACACTAATGGGGAGGCCCTACGAGCAGTACTTC
TRBJ1-4 NA TRBD1 TRBV7-2 CASSTQTGPTEKLFF TGTGCCAGCAGCACACAGACAGGGCCCACTGAAAAACTGTTTTTT
TRBJ1-6 NA TRBD1 TRBV27 CASSLTDRGLTPLHF TGTGCCAGCAGTTTAACCGACAGGGGGCTTACACCCCTCCACTTT
TRBJ2-6 few NA TRBV4-3 CASSHDRNGANVLTF TGCGCCAGCAGCCACGACCGTAATGGGGCCAACGTCCTGACTTTC
TRBJ2-3 NA TRBD2 TRBV10-2 CASSEWRLAGVSTDTQYF TGCGCCAGCAGTGAGTGGCGGCTAGCGGGGGTTAGCACAGATACGCAGTATTTT
TRBJ2-7 NA NA TRBV3-1 CASSRPRGSEQYF TGTGCCAGCAGCCGACCTAGGGGTAGCGAGCAGTACTTC
TRBJ2-3 few NA TRBV6-5 CASSYSDSTDTQYF TGTGCCAGCAGTTACTCCGACAGCACAGATACGCAGTATTTT
TRBJ1-1 many NA TRBV12-3/TRBV12-4 CASSLIESTEAFF TGTGCCAGCAGTTTAATTGAGAGCACTGAAGCTTTCTTT
TRBJ2-3 NA TRBD2 TRBV12-3/TRBV12-4 CASSRMRGGSTDTQYF TGTGCCAGCAGCCGTATGCGGGGGGGTAGCACAGATACGCAGTATTTT
TRBJ2-1 many NA TRBV12-3/TRBV12-4 CASSSRTNNEQFF TGTGCCAGCAGTTCCAGAACAAACAATGAGCAGTTCTTC
TRBJ1-1 few NA TRBV29-1 CSVGRYTEAFF TGCAGCGTTGGACGGTACACTGAAGCTTTCTTT
TRBJ2-5 NA TRBD1 TRBV5-1 CASSLFAGTGAETQYF TGCGCCAGCAGCTTGTTTGCGGGGACAGGGGCCGAGACCCAGTACTTC
TRBJ2-2 few NA TRBV28 CASSLPLTVNTGELFF TGTGCCAGCAGTTTACCCCTGACGGTGAACACCGGGGAGCTGTTTTTT
TRBJ2-7 NA TRBD1 TRBV5-1 CASSRGQVTYEQYF TGCGCCAGCAGCAGAGGACAGGTAACCTACGAGCAGTACTTC
TRBJ2-2 NA TRBD2 TRBV5-1 CASRSGTSGRTGELFF TGCGCCAGCAGATCCGGGACTAGCGGGAGAACCGGGGAGCTGTTTTTT